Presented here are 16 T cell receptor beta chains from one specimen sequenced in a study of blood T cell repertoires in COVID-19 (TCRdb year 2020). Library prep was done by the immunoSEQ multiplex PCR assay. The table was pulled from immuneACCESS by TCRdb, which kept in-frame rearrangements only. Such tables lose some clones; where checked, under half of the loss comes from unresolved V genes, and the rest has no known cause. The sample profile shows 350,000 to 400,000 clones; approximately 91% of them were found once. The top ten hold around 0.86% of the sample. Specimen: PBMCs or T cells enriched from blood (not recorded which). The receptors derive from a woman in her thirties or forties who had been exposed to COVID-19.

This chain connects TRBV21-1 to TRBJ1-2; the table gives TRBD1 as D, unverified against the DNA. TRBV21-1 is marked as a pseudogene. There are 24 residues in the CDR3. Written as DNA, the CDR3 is TGTGCCAGCAGCAAAACCTACCGGGGACAGGGGAGGAGGCTTAAATGGAGGCTTAACTATGGCTACACCTTC. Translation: CASSKTYRGQGRRLKWRLNYGYTF.

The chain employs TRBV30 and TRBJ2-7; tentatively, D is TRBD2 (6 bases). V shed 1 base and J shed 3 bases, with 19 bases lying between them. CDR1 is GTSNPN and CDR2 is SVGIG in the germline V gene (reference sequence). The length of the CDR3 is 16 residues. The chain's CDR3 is CAWSEWRAGTLYEQYF. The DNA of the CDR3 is TGTGCCTGGAGTGAATGGCGCGCGGGAACCCTCTACGAGCAGTACTTC.

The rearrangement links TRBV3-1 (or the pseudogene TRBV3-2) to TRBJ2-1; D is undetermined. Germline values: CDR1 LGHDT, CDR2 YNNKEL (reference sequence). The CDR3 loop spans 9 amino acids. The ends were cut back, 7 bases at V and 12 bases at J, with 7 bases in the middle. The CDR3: CASTSSQFF. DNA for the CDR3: TGTGCCAGCACTTCGTCGCAGTTCTTC.

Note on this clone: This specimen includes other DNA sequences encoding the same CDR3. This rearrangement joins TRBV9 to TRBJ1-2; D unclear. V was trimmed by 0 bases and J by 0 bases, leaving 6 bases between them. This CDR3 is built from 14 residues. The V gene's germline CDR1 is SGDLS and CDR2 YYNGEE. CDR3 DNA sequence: TGTGCCAGCAGCGTAGGGGGAGCTAACTATGGCTACACCTTC. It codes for CASSVGGANYGYTF.

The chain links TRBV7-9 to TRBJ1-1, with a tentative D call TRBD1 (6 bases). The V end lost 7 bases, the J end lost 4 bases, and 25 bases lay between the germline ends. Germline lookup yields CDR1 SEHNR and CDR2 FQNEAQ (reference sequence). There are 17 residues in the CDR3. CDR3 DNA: TGTGCCAGCACCCTGAGAGGGGGACTCCGGGAGGTCACTGAAGCTTTCTTT. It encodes CASTLRGGLREVTEAFF.

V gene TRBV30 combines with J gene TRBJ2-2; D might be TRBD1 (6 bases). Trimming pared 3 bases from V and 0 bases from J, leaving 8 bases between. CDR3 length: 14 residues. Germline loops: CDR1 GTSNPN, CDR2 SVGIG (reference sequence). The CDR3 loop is CAWRKGANTGELFF. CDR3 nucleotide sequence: TGTGCCTGGAGAAAGGGGGCGAACACCGGGGAGCTGTTTTTT.

The CDR3 region has the DNA TGTGCCAGCTCACCCCAGGGGACAGGGGGCTTCCGAGGCCCTGAAGCTTTCTTT. Its protein is CASSPQGTGGFRGPEAFF. This chain links TRBV18 with TRBJ1-1; 12 bases fit TRBD1. The germline V gene encodes CDR1 KGHSH and CDR2 LQKENI. The trim removed 3 bases at V and 6 bases at J, leaving 14 bases unmatched. This CDR3 is built from 18 residues. Drawing the rest from reference TRBV18 and TRBJ1-1, the complete variable domain is NAGVMQNPRHLVRRRGQEARLRCSPMKGHSHVYWYRQLPEEGLKFMVYLQKENIIDESGMPKERFSAEFPKEGPSILRIQQVVRGDSAAYFCASSPQGTGGFRGPEAFFGQGTRLTVV.

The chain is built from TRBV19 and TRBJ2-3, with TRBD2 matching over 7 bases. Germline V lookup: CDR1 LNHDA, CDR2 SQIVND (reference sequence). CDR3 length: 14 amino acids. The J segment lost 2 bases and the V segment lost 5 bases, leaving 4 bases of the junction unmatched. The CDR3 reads CASSGGRDTDTQYF. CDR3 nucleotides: TGTGCCAGTAGTGGGGGGAGGGACACAGATACGCAGTATTTT.

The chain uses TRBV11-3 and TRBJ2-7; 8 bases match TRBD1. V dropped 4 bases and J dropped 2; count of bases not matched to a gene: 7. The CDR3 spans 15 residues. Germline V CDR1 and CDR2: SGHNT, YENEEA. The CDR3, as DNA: TGTGCCAGCAGCTCCAGAACAGGGGGACCCTACGAGCAGTACTTC. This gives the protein CASSSRTGGPYEQYF.

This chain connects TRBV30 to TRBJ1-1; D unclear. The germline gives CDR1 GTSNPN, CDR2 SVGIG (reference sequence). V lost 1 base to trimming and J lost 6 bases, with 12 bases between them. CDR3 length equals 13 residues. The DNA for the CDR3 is TGTGCCTGGAGTGGTCGTGTGAGGGCTGAAGCTTTCTTT. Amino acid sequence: CAWSGRVRAEAFF.

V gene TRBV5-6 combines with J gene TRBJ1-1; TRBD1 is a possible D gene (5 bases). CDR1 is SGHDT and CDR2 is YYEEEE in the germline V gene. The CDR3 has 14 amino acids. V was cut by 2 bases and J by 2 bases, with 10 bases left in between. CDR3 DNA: TGTGCCAGCAGCTTCAGGGATAGCAACACTGAAGCTTTCTTT. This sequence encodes CASSFRDSNTEAFF.

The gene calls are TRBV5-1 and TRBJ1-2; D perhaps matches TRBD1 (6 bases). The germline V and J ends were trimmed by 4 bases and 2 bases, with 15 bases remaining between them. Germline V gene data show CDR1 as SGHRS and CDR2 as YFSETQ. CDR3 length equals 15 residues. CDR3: CASSPPPGQNYGYTF. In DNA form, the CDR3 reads TGCGCCAGCAGCCCCCCACCGGGACAAAACTATGGCTACACCTTC.

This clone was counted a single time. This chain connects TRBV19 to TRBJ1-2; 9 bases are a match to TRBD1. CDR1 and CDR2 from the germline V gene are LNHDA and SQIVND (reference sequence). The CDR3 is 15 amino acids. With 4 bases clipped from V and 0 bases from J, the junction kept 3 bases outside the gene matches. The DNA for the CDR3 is TGTGCCAGTAGTACCGGGACAGGGACTAACTATGGCTACACCTTC. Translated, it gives CASSTGTGTNYGYTF.

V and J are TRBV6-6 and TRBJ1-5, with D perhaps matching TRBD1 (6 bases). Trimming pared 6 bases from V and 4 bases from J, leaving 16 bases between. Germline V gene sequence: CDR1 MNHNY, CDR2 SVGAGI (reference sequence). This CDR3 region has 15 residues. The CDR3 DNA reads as TGTGCCAGCAGGACTACAGGGAAAGTGAATCAGCCCCAGCATTTT. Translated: CASRTTGKVNQPQHF.

Here the CDR3 reads CASSFYFVGNTIYF. The DNA of the CDR3 is TGTGCCAGCAGCTTCTATTTTGTTGGAAACACCATATATTTT. The V call is TRBV5-8, the J call TRBJ1-3; D remains unclear. V lost 2 bases to trimming and J lost 3 bases, with 9 bases between them. The CDR3 contains 14 residues. CDR1 and CDR2 from the germline V gene are SGHTS and YDEGEE.

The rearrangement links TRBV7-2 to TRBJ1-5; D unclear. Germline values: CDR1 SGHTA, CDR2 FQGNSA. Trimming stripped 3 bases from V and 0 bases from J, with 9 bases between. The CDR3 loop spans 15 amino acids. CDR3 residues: CASSFRGLSNQPQHF. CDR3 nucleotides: TGTGCCAGCAGCTTCCGCGGACTTAGCAATCAGCCCCAGCATTTT.